Below, one T cell receptor (beta chain) is given with its context. The data derive from a study of cytomegalovirus exposure and HLA in healthy donors. The PCR used 60 Vbeta and 13 Jbeta primers. Method: immunoSEQ multiplex PCR; TCRdb's copy keeps in-frame clones and lacks some. The table has about 160,000 clones, about 75% seen once. Trimming took off 2 bases at V and 7 bases at J, with 7 bases between the two ends. The CDR3 contains 12 residues. The germline gives CDR1 SGHNT, CDR2 YYREEE (reference sequence). The sequence was collected from a woman aged 45-59 years in good health and CMV-seropositive. Material: PBMCs. The chain combines TRBV5-4 with TRBJ2-1; D call uncertain. CDR3 coding DNA: TGTGCCAGCAGCTTCGGTGTGAATGAGCAGTTCTTC. Residues: CASSFGVNEQFF.